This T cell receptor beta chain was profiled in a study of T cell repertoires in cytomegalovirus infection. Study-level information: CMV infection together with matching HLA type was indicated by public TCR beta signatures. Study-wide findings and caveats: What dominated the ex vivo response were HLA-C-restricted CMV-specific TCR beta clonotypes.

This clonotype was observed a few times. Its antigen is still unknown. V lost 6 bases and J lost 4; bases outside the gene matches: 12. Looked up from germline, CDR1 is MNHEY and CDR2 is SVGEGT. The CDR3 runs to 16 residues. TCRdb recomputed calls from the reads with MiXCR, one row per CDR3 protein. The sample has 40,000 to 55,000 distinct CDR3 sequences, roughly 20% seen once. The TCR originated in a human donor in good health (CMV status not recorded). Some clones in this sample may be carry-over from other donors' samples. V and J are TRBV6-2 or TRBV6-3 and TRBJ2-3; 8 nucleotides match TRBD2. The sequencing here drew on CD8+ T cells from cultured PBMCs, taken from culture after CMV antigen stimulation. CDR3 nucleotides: TGTGCCAGCAGCCCCCCCAGCGGGAGTTTCCCAGATACGCAGTATTTT. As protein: CASSPPSGSFPDTQYF.